Detailed here is one T cell receptor beta chain. The sample is drawn from a study of T cell changes during pregnancy in multiple sclerosis. TCRdb's copy holds only in-frame clones and misses some; the assay was immunoSEQ multiplex PCR. This sample has roughly 52,000 clones, with more than 80% found just once. This TCR was recovered from a female donor with multiple sclerosis, enrolled in a pregnancy study. Sequences were derived from CD4+ T cells from peripheral blood mononuclear cells, sampled in the first trimester of pregnancy.

The chain's CDR3 is CASSSRGTNTEAFF. The CDR3 DNA reads TGCGCCAGCAGCTCCCGGGGTACCAACACTGAAGCTTTCTTT. The chain uses TRBV5-1 and TRBJ1-1, with unresolved D. Looked up from germline, CDR1 is SGHRS and CDR2 is YFSETQ. With 3 bases removed from V and 2 bases from J, the gap between germline ends came to 11 bases. The CDR3 contains 14 residues.